Following are 15 T cell receptor beta chains from one sample sequenced in a study of CD8+ T cells in alopecia areata. Reverse transcribed after extraction, RNA yielded cDNA as the sequencing template. Sequencing was performed with immunoSEQ multiplex PCR; in TCRdb, only in-frame clones are kept and a portion is missing. The table includes more than 140,000 clones, roughly nine tenths detected once. Specified treatment: oral pan-JAK inhibitor, 5-10 mg twice daily. The material was CD8+ T cells sorted from blood, obtained at week 4, from a patient treated with tofacitinib. The receptors shown here come from a human donor with alopecia areata.

The chain joins TRBV5-1 to TRBJ2-7; 12 nucleotides match TRBD1. J gave up 5 bases and V 4 bases, and 7 bases lay outside the gene matches. Germline V gene sequence: CDR1 SGHRS, CDR2 YFSETQ. CDR3 length: 15 amino acids. This chain's CDR3 is CASSEGQGATDEQYF. The DNA for the CDR3 is TGCGCCAGCAGCGAGGGACAGGGGGCGACAGACGAGCAGTACTTC. Full variable domain (remainder filled in from reference TRBV5-1 and TRBJ2-7): KAGVTQTPRYLIKTRGQQVTLSCSPISGHRSVSWYQQTPGQGLQFLFEYFSETQRNKGNFPGRFSGRQFSNSRSEMNVSTLELGDSALYLCASSEGQGATDEQYFGPGTRLTVT.

The chain recombines TRBV10-3 with TRBJ2-1, with D possibly being TRBD1 (6 bases). The CDR3 has 17 residues. The V and J ends lost 5 bases and 8 bases respectively, with 25 bases between them. CDR1 and CDR2 from the germline V gene are ENHRY and SYGVKD. DNA for the CDR3: TGTGCCATCAGTAAAGATGTAACTCTCCTTAAGGGGGATGAGCAGTTCTTC. It codes for CAISKDVTLLKGDEQFF.

This CDR3 is CAGSFSGQNYGYTF. The CDR3 DNA sequence: TGTGCCGGCTCATTCTCGGGACAGAACTATGGCTACACCTTC. The chain employs TRBV6-1 and TRBJ1-2; 7 nucleotides line up with TRBD1. The V gene's germline CDR1 is MNHNS and CDR2 SASEGT. With V trimmed by 11 bases and J by 2 bases, 11 bases remained unmatched. The CDR3 length is 14 residues.

V and J are TRBV6-5 and TRBJ2-3; D remains unclear. This CDR3 is 14 amino acids long. Trimming left V 3 bases short and J 2 bases short, with 9 bases between. CDR1 and CDR2 from the germline V gene are MNHEY and SVGAGI. In nucleotides, the CDR3 is TGTGCCAGCAGTTATGAGACAAACACAGATACGCAGTATTTT. The encoded protein is CASSYETNTDTQYF.

The chain uses TRBV29-1 and TRBJ2-7; 8 bases fit TRBD1. Trimming at V came to 4 bases and at J to 2 bases, leaving 4 bases not matched to a gene. The CDR3 is 13 amino acids. CDR1 is SQVTM, CDR2 ANQGSEA, per germline. The CDR3: CSVGAGGAYEQYF. Written as DNA, the CDR3 is TGCAGCGTTGGGGCAGGGGGCGCCTACGAGCAGTACTTC.

The rearrangement joins TRBV5-1 to TRBJ1-2, with a possible D match to TRBD1 (5 bases). V lost 3 bases and J 2 bases, leaving 5 bases between the germline ends. The CDR3 has 12 residues. In germline, CDR1 is SGHRS, CDR2 YFSETQ. This CDR3 is CASSWDNYGYTF. For the CDR3, the DNA is TGCGCCAGCAGCTGGGACAACTATGGCTACACCTTC. Complete variable domain (other parts from reference TRBV5-1 and TRBJ1-2): KAGVTQTPRYLIKTRGQQVTLSCSPISGHRSVSWYQQTPGQGLQFLFEYFSETQRNKGNFPGRFSGRQFSNSRSEMNVSTLELGDSALYLCASSWDNYGYTFGSGTRLTVV.

The J gene is TRBJ1-2, the V gene TRBV19, with unresolved D. Trimming removed 5 bases from V and 5 bases from J, with 15 bases in between. CDR3 length: 14 residues. Germline assignment: CDR1 LNHDA and CDR2 SQIVND (reference sequence). The CDR3 spells CASSYPAPSYGYTF. CDR3 DNA sequence: TGTGCCAGTAGTTACCCGGCTCCCTCGTATGGCTACACCTTC.

The J gene is TRBJ2-3, the V gene TRBV29-1; the match to TRBD2 covers 9 bases. Germline V gives CDR1 SQVTM, CDR2 ANQGSEA. This CDR3 region has 13 residues. After removal of 6 bases from V and 3 bases from J, the junction contained 4 bases not matched to a gene. CDR3 loop: CSVLSGRTDTQYF. The CDR3 DNA is TGCAGCGTACTTAGCGGGAGAACAGATACGCAGTATTTT.

The table lists this clone with a few counts. The chain is built from TRBV19 and TRBJ2-7; tentative D call: TRBD1 (6 bases). The CDR3 covers 15 residues. Trimming removed 7 bases from V and 1 base from J, with 17 bases in between. Per the germline V gene, CDR1 is LNHDA and CDR2 is SQIVND (reference sequence). The CDR3 DNA reads as TGTGCCAGTAAGTCCGGGACACAGGATTCCTACGAGCAGTACTTC. It yields the protein CASKSGTQDSYEQYF.

The rearrangement uses TRBV27 and TRBJ2-1; TRBD2 aligns across 7 bases. CDR3 length: 16 amino acids. Germline V gene lookup returns CDR1 MNHEY and CDR2 SMNVEV (reference sequence). Trimming removed 2 bases from V and 5 bases from J; junction bases left unmatched: 9. CDR3 residues: CASSLVFVGGDNEQFF. In DNA form, the CDR3 reads TGTGCCAGCAGTTTAGTTTTCGTGGGAGGGGACAATGAGCAGTTCTTC.

The chain links TRBV30 to TRBJ2-7; D gene uncertain. CDR1 is GTSNPN and CDR2 is SVGIG in the germline V gene (reference sequence). CDR3 length equals 14 residues. Trimming removed 0 bases at V and 5 bases at J, with 14 bases between. CDR3 residues: CAWSVREDGHEQYF. For the CDR3, the DNA is TGTGCCTGGAGTGTACGAGAGGACGGCCACGAGCAGTACTTC.

This clone was seen only once. The CDR3, as DNA: TGCGCCAGCAGCTTATCAGGGGAAGGCGGGGAGCTGTTTTTT. Encoded protein: CASSLSGEGGELFF. This sequence joins TRBV5-1 and TRBJ2-2; TRBD1 is a possible D gene (6 bases). Germline lookup yields CDR1 SGHRS and CDR2 YFSETQ. V gave up 2 bases and J gave up 7 bases, with 12 bases separating them. This CDR3 has 14 residues.

The chain recombines TRBV29-1 with TRBJ1-2; TRBD1 aligns across 9 bases. CDR1 and CDR2 (germline): SQVTM, ANQGSEA. V shed 7 bases and J 5 bases; nucleotides not matched to a gene: 20. The CDR3 covers 17 residues. The CDR3 here is CSADGPGGTGQAYGYTF. CDR3 sequence (DNA): TGCAGCGCCGATGGGCCGGGCGGGACAGGGCAAGCATATGGCTACACCTTC.

V is TRBV13 and J is TRBJ2-3, with 9 bases lining up with TRBD2. V shed 4 bases, J shed 6 bases, and the junction held 14 bases outside the gene matches. The length of the CDR3 is 17 residues. Germline lookup yields CDR1 PRHDT and CDR2 FYEKMQ (reference sequence). For the CDR3, the DNA is TGTGCCAGCAGCTCCCGACTAGCGGAGACCTCCACCGATACGCAGTATTTT. It encodes CASSSRLAETSTDTQYF.

The chain recombines TRBV5-4 with TRBJ1-5; a weak D match, TRBD1 (6 bases). The CDR3 runs 15 residues. Trimming shortened V by 4 bases and J by 2 bases, and 13 bases separated the two germline ends. The germline CDR1 and CDR2 sequences are SGHNT and YYREEE (reference sequence). Here the CDR3 DNA reads TGTGCCAGCAGCGCACAGGGCCTAGGCAATCAGCCCCAGCATTTT. It codes for CASSAQGLGNQPQHF.